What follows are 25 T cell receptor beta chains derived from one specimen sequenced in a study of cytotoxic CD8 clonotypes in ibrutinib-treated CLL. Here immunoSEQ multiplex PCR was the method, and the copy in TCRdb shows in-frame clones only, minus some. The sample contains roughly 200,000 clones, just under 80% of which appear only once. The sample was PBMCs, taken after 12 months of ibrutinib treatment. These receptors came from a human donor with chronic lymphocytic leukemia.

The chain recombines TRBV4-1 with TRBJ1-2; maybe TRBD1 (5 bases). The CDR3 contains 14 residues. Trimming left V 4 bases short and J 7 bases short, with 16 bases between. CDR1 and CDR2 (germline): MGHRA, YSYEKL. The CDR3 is CASSPLGGFSGYTF. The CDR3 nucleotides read TGCGCCAGCAGCCCCCTGGGGGGTTTCTCTGGCTACACCTTC.

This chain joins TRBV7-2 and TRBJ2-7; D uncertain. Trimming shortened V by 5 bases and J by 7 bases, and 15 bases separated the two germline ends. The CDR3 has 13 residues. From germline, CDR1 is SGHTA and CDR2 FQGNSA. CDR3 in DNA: TGTGCCAGCAGCCCCGGAACCGGAATTGAGCAGTACTTC. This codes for CASSPGTGIEQYF.

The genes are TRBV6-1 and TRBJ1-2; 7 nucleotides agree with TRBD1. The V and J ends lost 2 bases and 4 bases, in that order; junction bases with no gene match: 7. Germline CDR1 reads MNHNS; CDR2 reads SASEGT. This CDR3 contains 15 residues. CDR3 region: CASSELSPGGYGYTF. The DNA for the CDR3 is TGTGCCAGCAGTGAACTGAGTCCAGGGGGCTATGGCTACACCTTC.

The DNA of the CDR3 is TGTGCCAGCAGCTTAACGCTCGGGGCAGCGAACACCGGGGAGCTGTTTTTT. This sequence encodes CASSLTLGAANTGELFF. The chain couples TRBV7-2 to TRBJ2-2; D is tentatively TRBD1 or TRBD2 (5 bases each). Germline lookup yields CDR1 SGHTA and CDR2 FQGNSA. Between the trimmed V and J ends, which lost 2 bases and 0 bases, there was a span of 13 bases. The CDR3 runs to 17 residues.

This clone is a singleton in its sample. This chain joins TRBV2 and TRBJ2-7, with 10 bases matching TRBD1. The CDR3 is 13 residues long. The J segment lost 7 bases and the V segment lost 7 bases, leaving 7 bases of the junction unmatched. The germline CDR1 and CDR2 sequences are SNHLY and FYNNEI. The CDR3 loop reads CASKWDRGNEQYF. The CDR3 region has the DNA TGTGCCAGCAAGTGGGACAGGGGCAATGAGCAGTACTTC.

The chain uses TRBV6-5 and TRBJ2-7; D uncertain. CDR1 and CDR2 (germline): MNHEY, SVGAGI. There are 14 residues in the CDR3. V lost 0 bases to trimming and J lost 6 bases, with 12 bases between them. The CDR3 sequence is CASSYSWQTLEQYF. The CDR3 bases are TGTGCCAGCAGTTACTCTTGGCAGACCCTCGAGCAGTACTTC.

CDR3 loop: CASSRTGVTEAFF. The DNA of the CDR3 is TGTGCCAGCAGTCGGACAGGGGTGACTGAAGCTTTCTTT. The chain has TRBV14 and TRBJ1-1, with 9 bases aligning to TRBD1. CDR3 length: 13 residues. The J segment lost 5 bases and the V segment lost 6 bases, leaving 4 bases of the junction unmatched. CDR1 SGHDN and CDR2 FVKESK come from the germline V gene.

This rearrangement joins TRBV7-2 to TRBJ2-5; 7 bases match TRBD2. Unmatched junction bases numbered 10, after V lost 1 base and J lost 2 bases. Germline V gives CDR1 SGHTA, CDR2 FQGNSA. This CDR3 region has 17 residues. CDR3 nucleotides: TGTGCCAGCAGCTTAGGAACGTCGGGGGGTGTGCAAGAGACCCAGTACTTC. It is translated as CASSLGTSGGVQETQYF. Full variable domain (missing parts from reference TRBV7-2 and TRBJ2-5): GAGVSQSPSNKVTEKGKDVELRCDPISGHTALYWYRQSLGQGLEFLIYFQGNSAPDKSGLPSDRFSAERTGGSVSTLTIQRTQQEDSAVYLCASSLGTSGGVQETQYFGPGTRLLVL.

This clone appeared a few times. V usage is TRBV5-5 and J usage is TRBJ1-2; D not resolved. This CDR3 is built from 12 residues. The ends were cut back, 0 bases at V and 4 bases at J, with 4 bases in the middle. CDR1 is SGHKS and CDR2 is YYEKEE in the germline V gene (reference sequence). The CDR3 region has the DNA TGTGCCAGCAGCTTGGTGCTCTATGGCTACACCTTC. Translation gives CASSLVLYGYTF.

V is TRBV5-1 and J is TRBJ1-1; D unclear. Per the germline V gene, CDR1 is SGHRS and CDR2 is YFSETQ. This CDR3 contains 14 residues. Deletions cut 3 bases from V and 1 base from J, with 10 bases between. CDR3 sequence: CASSSEGWNTEAFF. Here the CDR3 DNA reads TGCGCCAGCAGCTCCGAGGGCTGGAACACTGAAGCTTTCTTT.

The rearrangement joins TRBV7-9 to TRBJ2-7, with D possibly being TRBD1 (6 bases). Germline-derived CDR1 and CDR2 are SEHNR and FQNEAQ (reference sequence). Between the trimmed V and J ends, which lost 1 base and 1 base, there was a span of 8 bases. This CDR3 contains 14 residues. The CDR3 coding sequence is TGTGCCAGCAGCTTAGGAGGACAGTCCTACGAGCAGTACTTC. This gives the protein CASSLGGQSYEQYF.

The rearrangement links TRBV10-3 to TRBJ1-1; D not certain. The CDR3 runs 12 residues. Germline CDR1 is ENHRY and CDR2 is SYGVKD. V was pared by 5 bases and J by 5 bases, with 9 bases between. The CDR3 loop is CAISPQETEAFF. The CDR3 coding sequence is TGTGCCATCAGTCCCCAGGAGACTGAAGCTTTCTTT.

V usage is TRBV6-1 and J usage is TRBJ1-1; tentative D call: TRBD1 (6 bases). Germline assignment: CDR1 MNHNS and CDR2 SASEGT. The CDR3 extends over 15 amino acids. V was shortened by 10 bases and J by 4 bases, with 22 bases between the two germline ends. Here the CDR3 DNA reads TGTGCCACCCAGTTACGTGGGGGGCACGGCACTGAAGCTTTCTTT. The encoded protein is CATQLRGGHGTEAFF.

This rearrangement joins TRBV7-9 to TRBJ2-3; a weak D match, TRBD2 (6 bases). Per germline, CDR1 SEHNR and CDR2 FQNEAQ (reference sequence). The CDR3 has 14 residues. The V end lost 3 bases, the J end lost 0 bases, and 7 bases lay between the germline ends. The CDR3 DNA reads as TGTGCCAGCAGCTTTAGCGGTAGCACAGATACGCAGTATTTT. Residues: CASSFSGSTDTQYF.

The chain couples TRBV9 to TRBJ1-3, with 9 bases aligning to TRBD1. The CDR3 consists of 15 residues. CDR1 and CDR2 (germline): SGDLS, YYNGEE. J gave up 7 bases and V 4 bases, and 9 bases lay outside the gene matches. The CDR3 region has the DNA TGTGCCAGCAGCACCACCGGGACAGGGCTGAACACCATATATTTT. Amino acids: CASSTTGTGLNTIYF.

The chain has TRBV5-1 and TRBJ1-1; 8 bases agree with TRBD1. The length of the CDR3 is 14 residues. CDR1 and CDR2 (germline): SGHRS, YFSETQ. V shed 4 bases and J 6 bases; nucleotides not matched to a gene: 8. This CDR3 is CASSDGQGWSEAFF. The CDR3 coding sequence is TGCGCCAGCAGCGACGGACAGGGTTGGTCTGAAGCTTTCTTT.

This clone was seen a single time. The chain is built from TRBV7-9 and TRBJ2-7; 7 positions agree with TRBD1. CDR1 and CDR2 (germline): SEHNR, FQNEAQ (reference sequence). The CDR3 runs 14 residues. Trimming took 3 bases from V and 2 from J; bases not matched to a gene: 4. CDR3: CASSFRDSAYEQYF. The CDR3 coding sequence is TGTGCCAGCAGCTTTAGGGACAGCGCCTACGAGCAGTACTTC. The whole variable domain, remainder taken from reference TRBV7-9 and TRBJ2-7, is DTGVSQNPRHKITKRGQNVTFRCDPISEHNRLYWYRQTLGQGPEFLTYFQNEAQLEKSRLLSDRFSAERPKGSFSTLEIQRTEQGDSAMYLCASSFRDSAYEQYFGPGTRLTVT.

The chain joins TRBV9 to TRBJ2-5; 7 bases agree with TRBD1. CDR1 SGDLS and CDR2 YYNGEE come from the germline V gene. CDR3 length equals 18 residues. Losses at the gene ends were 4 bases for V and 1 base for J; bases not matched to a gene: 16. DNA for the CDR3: TGTGCCAGCAGCCCCCTAGGGGGCTCCTTTTACCGCCAAGAGACCCAGTACTTC. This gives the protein CASSPLGGSFYRQETQYF.

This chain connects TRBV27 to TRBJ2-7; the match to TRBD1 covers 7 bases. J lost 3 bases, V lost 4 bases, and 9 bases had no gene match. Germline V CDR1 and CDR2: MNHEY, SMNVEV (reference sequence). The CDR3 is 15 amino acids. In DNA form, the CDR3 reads TGTGCCAGCAGTTCCTCCGGGACAGAGAGCTACGAGCAGTACTTC. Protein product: CASSSSGTESYEQYF.

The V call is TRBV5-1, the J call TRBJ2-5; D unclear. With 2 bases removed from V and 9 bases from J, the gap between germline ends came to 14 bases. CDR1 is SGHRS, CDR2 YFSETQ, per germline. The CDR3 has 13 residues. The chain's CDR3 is CASSFDTARPQYF. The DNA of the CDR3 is TGCGCCAGCAGCTTCGACACCGCGAGGCCCCAGTACTTC. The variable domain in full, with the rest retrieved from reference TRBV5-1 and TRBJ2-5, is KAGVTQTPRYLIKTRGQQVTLSCSPISGHRSVSWYQQTPGQGLQFLFEYFSETQRNKGNFPGRFSGRQFSNSRSEMNVSTLELGDSALYLCASSFDTARPQYFGPGTRLLVL.

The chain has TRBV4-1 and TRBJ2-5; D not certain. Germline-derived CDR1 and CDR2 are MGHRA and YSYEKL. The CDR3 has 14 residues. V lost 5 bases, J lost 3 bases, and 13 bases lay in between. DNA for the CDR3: TGCGCCAGCAGCTCCTTGACGGTGAAAGAGACCCAGTACTTC. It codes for CASSSLTVKETQYF.

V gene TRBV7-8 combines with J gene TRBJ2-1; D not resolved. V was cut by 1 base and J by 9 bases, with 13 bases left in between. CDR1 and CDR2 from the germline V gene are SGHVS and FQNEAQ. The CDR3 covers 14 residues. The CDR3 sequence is CASSLEGSRGEQFF. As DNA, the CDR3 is TGTGCCAGCAGCTTAGAGGGCTCCCGCGGTGAGCAGTTCTTC.

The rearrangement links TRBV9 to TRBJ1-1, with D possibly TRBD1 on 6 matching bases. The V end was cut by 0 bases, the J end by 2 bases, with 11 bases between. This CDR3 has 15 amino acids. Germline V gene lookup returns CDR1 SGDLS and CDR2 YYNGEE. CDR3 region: CASSVVGQVNTEAFF. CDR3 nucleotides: TGTGCCAGCAGCGTAGTGGGACAAGTTAACACTGAAGCTTTCTTT.

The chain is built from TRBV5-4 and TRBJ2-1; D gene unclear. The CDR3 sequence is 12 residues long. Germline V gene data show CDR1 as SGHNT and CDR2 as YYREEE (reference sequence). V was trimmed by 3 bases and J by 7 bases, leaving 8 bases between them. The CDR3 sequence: CASSWMRNEQFF. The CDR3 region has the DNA TGTGCCAGCAGCTGGATGAGGAATGAGCAGTTCTTC.

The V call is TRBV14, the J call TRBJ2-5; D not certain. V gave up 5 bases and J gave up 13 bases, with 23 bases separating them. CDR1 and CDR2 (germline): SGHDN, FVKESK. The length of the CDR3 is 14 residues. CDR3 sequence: CASSSDGLRHLLYF. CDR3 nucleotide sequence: TGTGCCAGCAGCTCAGATGGCCTCCGGCACCTCCTGTACTTC. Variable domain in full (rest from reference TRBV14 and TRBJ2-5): EAGVTQFPSHSVIEKGQTVTLRCDPISGHDNLYWYRRVMGKEIKFLLHFVKESKQDESGMPNNRFLAERTGGTYSTLKVQPAELEDSGVYFCASSSDGLRHLLYFGPGTRLLVL.